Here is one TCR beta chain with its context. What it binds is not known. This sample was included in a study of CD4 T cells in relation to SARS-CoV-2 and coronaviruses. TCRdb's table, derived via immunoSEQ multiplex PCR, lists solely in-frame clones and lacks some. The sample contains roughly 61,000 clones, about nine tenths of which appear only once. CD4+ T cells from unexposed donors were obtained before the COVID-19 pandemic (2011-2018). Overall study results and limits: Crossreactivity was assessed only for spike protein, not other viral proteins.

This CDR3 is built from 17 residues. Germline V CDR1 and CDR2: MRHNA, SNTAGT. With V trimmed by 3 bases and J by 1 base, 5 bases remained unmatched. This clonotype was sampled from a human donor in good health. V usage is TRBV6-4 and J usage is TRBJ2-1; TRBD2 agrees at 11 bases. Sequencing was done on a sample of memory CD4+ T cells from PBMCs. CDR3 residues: CASSESLAGGSYNEQFF. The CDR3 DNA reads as TGTGCCAGCAGTGAGAGCCTAGCGGGAGGATCCTACAATGAGCAGTTCTTC.